Shown below are 8 T cell receptor beta chains from a single sample sequenced in a study of blood T cell repertoires in COVID-19. Here immunoSEQ multiplex PCR was the method, and the copy in TCRdb shows in-frame clones only, minus some. The sample consists of more than 200,000 clones, 75% to 85% of them appearing once. Input material: peripheral blood. The receptors derive from a woman of 80 years or more with COVID-19, enrolled during active disease.

The V gene is TRBV5-1, the J gene TRBJ1-2; 7 nucleotides match TRBD1. CDR1 SGHRS and CDR2 YFSETQ come from the germline V gene. The J segment lost 5 bases and the V segment lost 4 bases, leaving 14 bases of the junction unmatched. The CDR3 totals 16 residues. DNA for the CDR3: TGCGCCAGCAGCCCAACGACAGGGTGGAACCTTTATGGCTACACCTTC. Its translation is CASSPTTGWNLYGYTF.

The V and J genes are TRBV6-5 and TRBJ2-7; 11 bases align to TRBD1. Germline loops: CDR1 MNHEY, CDR2 SVGAGI. Trimming removed 10 bases from V and 4 bases from J; junction bases left unmatched: 3. CDR3 length: 12 residues. CDR3 region: CATGQGAYEQYF. Here the CDR3 DNA reads TGTGCCACAGGACAGGGGGCATACGAGCAGTACTTC.

The rearrangement uses TRBV5-1 and TRBJ2-2, with 9 nucleotides matching TRBD2. Germline V lookup: CDR1 SGHRS, CDR2 YFSETQ. V gave up 4 bases and J gave up 7 bases; unmatched junction bases: 8. The CDR3 is 15 residues long. CDR3 amino acids: CASSPGLALGGELFF. CDR3 DNA: TGCGCCAGCAGCCCGGGACTAGCCCTTGGCGGGGAGCTGTTTTTT.

J is TRBJ2-1 and V is TRBV11-2; 7 bases fit TRBD2. Losses at the gene ends were 5 bases for V and 4 bases for J; bases not matched to a gene: 11. This CDR3 comprises 16 residues. Germline loops: CDR1 SGHAT, CDR2 FQNNGV. CDR3 DNA sequence: TGTGCCAGCAGCCCTATCAAGGGTAGCGGGTACAATGAGCAGTTCTTC. Translation: CASSPIKGSGYNEQFF.

This clone turned up a few times. V gene TRBV30 combines with J gene TRBJ2-7, with TRBD2 matching 8 bases. Unmatched junction bases numbered 4, after V lost 3 bases and J lost 0 bases. Germline CDR1 is GTSNPN and CDR2 is SVGIG (reference sequence). The CDR3 is 14 residues long. This CDR3 reads CAWRDSGTSYEQYF. In nucleotides, the CDR3 is TGTGCCTGGAGGGATAGCGGGACCTCCTACGAGCAGTACTTC.

The rearrangement joins TRBV23-1 to TRBJ2-2; TRBD1 might be the D (6 bases). TRBV23-1 is assigned to the ORF class and has an uncertain function. Trimming cost V 6 bases and J 2 bases, with 13 bases left between them. The CDR3 runs to 15 residues. The CDR3 nucleotides are TGCGCCAGCAGGCCCAGGGGAGAAAACACCGGGGAGCTGTTTTTT. Protein: CASRPRGENTGELFF.

Here the CDR3 reads CATSRLAVASNQPQHF. The CDR3 DNA reads TGTGCCACCAGCAGACTAGCGGTAGCTAGCAATCAGCCCCAGCATTTT. This chain links TRBV15 with TRBJ1-5; unclear D gene. Deletions cut 2 bases from V and 0 bases from J, with 11 bases between. CDR1 and CDR2 (germline): LNHNV, YYDKDF (reference sequence). This CDR3 has 16 residues.

This clone came up once. V and J are TRBV3-1 (or the pseudogene TRBV3-2) and TRBJ1-2; a weak D match, TRBD1 (6 bases). Germline CDR1 reads LGHDT; CDR2 reads YNNKEL (reference sequence). This CDR3 contains 16 residues. The V gene lost 3 bases and the J gene lost 3 bases, with 17 bases spanning the gap. The CDR3 region is CASSQDRGGRYYGYTF. For the CDR3, the DNA is TGTGCCAGCAGCCAGGACCGGGGGGGGCGGTACTATGGCTACACCTTC.